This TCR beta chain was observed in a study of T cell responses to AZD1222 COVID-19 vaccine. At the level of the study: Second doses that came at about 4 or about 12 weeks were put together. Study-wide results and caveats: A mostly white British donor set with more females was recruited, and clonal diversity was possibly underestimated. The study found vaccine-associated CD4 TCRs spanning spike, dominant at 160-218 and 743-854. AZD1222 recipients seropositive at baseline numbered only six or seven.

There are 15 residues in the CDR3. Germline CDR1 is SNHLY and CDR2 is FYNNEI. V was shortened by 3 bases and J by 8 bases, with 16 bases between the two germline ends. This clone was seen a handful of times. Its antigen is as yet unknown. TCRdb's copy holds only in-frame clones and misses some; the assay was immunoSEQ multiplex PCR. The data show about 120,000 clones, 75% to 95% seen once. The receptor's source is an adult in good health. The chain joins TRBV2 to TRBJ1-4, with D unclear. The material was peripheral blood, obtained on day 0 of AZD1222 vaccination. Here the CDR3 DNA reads TGTGCCAGCAGTGAGTCGACAAGCGGCTGGGAAAAACTGTTTTTT. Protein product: CASSESTSGWEKLFF.